This paragraph reports one T cell receptor (beta chain). Its specificity is not known. The entry originates in a study of response to subunit inactivated influenza vaccine. The study's findings and limits: Only a handful of new T cells, the authors suggested, are recruited with each seasonal influenza vaccination.

This CDR3 region has 14 residues. The V end was cut by 8 bases, the J end by 0 bases, with 13 bases between. Per germline, CDR1 ENHRY and CDR2 SYGVKD. A single record per CDR3 protein comes from TCRdb applying MiXCR to the RT-PCR reads. The sample has about 480,000 distinct CDR3 sequences; roughly 23% are singletons. The material sequenced was CD4+ T cells sorted from PBMCs, taken about 5 days after vaccination. The receptor was derived from a man aged 45-65 years who received an inactivated influenza vaccine. The rearrangement uses TRBV10-3 and TRBJ1-1; D might be TRBD1 (5 bases). The CDR3 region has the DNA TGTGCCATCGCTCCCGGGGCGGTGAACACTGAAGCTTTCTTT. It specifies CAIAPGAVNTEAFF.